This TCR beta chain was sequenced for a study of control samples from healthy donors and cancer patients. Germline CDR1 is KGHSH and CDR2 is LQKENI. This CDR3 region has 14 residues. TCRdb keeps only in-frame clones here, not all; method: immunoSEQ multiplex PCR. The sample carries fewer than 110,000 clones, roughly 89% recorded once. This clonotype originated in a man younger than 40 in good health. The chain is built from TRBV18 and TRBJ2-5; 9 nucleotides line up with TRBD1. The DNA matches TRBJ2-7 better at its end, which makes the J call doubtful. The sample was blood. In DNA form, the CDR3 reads TGTGCCAGCTCACCGGGACAGGGTCCCTACGAGCAGTACTTC. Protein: CASSPGQGPYEQYF.